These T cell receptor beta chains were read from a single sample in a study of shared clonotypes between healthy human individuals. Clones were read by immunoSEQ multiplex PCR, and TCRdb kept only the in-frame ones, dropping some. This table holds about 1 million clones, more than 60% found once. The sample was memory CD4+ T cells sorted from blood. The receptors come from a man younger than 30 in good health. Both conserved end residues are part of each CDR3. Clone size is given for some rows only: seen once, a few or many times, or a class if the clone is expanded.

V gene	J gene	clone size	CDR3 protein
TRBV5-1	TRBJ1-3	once	CASSFGGTSGNTIYF
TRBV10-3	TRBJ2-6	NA	CAIRPGLAVTGANVLTF
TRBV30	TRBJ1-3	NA	CAWSVGGSGNTIYF
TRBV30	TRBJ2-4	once	CAWSPGPRNIQYF
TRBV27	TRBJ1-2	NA	CASSFQTGDGYTF
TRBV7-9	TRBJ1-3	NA	CASSPNRVGNTIYF
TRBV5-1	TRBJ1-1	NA	CASRLENTEAFF
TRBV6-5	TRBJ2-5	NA	CASSMGGRETQYF
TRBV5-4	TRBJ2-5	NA	CASSLTGRVETQYF
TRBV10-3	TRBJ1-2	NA	CAITDAGSGNYGYTF
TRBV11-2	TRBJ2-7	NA	CASSLVMGTGRTSSYEQYF
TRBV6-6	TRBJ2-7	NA	CASSRLAGEREQYF
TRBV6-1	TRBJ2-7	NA	CASSEWGQGVYEQYF
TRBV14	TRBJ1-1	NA	CASSPWTGPNTEAFF
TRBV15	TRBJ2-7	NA	CATSREQGPLEQYF
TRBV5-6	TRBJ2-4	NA	CASSLRGQVSNIQYF
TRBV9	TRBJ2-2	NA	CASSVQGYAGELFF
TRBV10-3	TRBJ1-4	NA	CAIRTDEKLFF
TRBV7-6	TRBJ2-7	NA	CASSLLRTSSTLEQYF
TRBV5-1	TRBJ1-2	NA	CASSLGIYRQGEGGGYTF
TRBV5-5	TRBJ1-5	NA	CASSLFRGTGDQPQHF
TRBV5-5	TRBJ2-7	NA	CASSLATGGSSYEQYF
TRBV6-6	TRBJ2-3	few	CAAAKTDTQYF
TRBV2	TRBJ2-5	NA	CASSGGSGGTQYF
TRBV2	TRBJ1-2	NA	CASRGGRGWVDTF
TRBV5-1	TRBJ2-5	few	CASSAYQETQYF
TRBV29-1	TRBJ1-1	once	CSGTGYTEAFF
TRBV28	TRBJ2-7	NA	CARKTGTPYSLGDEQYF
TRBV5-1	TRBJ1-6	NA	CASSLDGVSYNSPLHF
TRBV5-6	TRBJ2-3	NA	CASSPQEKRAYTDTQYF
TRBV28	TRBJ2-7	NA	CASSSLTSGGLYEQYF
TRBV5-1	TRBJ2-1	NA	CASSQQGNEQFF
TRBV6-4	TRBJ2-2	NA	CASSRTATNTGELFF
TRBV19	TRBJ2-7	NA	CASSAQQEFSYEQYF
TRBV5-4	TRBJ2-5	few	CASSLTSDLRETQYF
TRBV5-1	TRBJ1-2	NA	CASSPPGGSTYGYTF
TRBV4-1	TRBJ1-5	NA	CASSQDGFSNQPQHF
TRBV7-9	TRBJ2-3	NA	CASSATPADTQYF
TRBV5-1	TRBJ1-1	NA	CASRVDTEAFF
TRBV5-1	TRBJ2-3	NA	CASSLGIGQGASDTQYF
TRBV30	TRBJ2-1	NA	CAWQPGLAQNEQFF
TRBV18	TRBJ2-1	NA	CASSPLDRVGDEQFF
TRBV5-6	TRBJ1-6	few	CASSLYGNSPLHF
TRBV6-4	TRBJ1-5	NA	CASSEGEYSNQPQHF
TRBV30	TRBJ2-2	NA	CAWIGQGILAGKAGELFF
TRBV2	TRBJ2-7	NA	CASSGASYEQYF
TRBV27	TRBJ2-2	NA	CASSSVADTGELFF